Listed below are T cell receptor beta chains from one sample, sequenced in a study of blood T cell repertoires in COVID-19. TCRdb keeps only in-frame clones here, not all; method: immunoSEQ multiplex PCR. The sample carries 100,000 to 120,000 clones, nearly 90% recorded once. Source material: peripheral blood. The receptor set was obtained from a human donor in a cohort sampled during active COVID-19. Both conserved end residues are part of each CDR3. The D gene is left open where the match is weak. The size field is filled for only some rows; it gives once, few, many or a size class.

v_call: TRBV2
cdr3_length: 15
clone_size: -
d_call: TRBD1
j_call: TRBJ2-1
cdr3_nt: TGTGCCAGCAGTGAATCGGGACAGGGGAAGAATGAGCAGTTCTTC
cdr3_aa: CASSESGQGKNEQFF

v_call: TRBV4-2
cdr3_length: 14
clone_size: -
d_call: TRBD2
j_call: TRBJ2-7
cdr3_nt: TGTGCCAGCAGCGACGCCTCACCGGGACTAGTTGTGTACTTC
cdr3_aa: CASSDASPGLVVYF

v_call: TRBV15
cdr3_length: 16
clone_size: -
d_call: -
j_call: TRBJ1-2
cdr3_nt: TGTGCCACCAGCAGAGAGGGCCCGGGCAGGGTCTATGGCTACACCTTC
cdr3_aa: CATSREGPGRVYGYTF

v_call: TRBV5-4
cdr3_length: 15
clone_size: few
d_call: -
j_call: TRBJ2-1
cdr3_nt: TGTGCCAGCAGCAACGGCGAAGCGAGATACAATGAGCAGTTCTTC
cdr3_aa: CASSNGEARYNEQFF

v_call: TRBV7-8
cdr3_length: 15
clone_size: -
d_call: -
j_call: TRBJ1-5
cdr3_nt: TGTGCCAGCAGCCCCGCAGGTTATAGCAATCAGCCCCAGCATTTT
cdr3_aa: CASSPAGYSNQPQHF

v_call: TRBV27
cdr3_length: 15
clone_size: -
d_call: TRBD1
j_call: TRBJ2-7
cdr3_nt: TGTGCCAGCAGTGCTCCAGGACAGGGGAAGAACGAGCAGTACTTC
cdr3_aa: CASSAPGQGKNEQYF

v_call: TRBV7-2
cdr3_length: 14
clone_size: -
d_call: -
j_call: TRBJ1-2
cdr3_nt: TGTGCCAGCAGCTTAAATCAGGGCCGCTATGGCTACACCTTC
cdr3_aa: CASSLNQGRYGYTF

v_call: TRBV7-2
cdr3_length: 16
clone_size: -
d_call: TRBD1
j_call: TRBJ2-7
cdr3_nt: TGTGCCAGCAGCTCACAATCGGGACAGGGACCCTACGAGCAGTACTTC
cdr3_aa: CASSSQSGQGPYEQYF

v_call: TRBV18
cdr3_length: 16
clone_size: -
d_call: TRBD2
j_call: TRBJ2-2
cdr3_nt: TGTGCCAGCTCACGCGGACTAGCGGGGAACACCGGGGAGCTGTTTTTT
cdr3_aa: CASSRGLAGNTGELFF

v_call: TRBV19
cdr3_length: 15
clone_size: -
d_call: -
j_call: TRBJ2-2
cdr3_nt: TGTGCCAGTAGTATCAGGGAGGCCGGCACCGGGGAGCTGTTTTTT
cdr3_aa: CASSIREAGTGELFF

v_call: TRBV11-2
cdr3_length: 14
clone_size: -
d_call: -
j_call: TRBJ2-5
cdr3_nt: TGTGCCAGCAGCTTTGGTTATAGGGGAGAGACCCAGTACTTC
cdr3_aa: CASSFGYRGETQYF

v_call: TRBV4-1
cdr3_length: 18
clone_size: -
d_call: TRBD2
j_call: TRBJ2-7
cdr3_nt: TGCGCCAGCAGCCAAGGGGCCCTTAGGCGGGGGACTTTGGGGGAGCAGTACTTC
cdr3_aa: CASSQGALRRGTLGEQYF

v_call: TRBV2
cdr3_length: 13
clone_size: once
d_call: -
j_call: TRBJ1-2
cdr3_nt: TGTGCCAGCAGTGAGCGGATAAACTATGGCTACACCTTC
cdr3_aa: CASSERINYGYTF

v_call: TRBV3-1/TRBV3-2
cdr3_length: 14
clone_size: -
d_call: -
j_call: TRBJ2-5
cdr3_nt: TGTGCCAGCAGCCGGGAGGTCGGGGAAGAGACCCAGTACTTC
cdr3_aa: CASSREVGEETQYF

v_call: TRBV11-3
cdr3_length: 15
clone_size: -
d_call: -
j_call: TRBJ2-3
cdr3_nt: TGTGCCAGCAGCGCGAGAGGAAGTGCGTCCGATACGCAGTATTTT
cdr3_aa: CASSARGSASDTQYF

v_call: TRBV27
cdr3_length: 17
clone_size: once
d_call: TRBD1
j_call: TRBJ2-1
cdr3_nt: TGTGCCAGCAGTTTACCGGGACAGTTGAGCTCCTACAATGAGCAGTTCTTC
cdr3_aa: CASSLPGQLSSYNEQFF

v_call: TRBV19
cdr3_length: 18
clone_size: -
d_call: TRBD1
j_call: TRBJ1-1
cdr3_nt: TGTGCCAGTAGTATCCACCCGACAGGGGGCGGGTTGGACACTGAAGCTTTCTTT
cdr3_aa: CASSIHPTGGGLDTEAFF

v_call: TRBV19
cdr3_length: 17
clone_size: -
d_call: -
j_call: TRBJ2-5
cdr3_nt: TGTGCCAGTAGTCGGGGGCGGGAGTTGCAGAGTGGCCAGACCCAGTACTTC
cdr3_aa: CASSRGRELQSGQTQYF

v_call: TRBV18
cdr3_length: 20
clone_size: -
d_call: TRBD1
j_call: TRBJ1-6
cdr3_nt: TGTGCCAGCTCACCTCCGGACAGGGAACTTGATGTTCGGTCTAATTCACCCCTCCACTTT
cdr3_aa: CASSPPDRELDVRSNSPLHF

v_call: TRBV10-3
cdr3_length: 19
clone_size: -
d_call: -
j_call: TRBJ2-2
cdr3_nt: TGTGCCATCGCCCCGAAGGCGATCTCGGGACTCATGAACACCGGGGAGCTGTTTTTT
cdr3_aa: CAIAPKAISGLMNTGELFF

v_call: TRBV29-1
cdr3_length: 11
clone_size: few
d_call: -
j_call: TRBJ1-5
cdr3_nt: TGCAGCGTTGGCGGAGATCAGCCCCAGCATTTT
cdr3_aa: CSVGGDQPQHF

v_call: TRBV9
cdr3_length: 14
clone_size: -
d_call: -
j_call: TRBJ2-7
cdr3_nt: TGTGCCAGCAGCGTAGGCCCGAGCTCCTACGAGCAGTACTTC
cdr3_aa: CASSVGPSSYEQYF

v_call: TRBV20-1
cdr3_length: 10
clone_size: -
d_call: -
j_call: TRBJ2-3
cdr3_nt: TGCAGTGCCAGGGGAGATACGCAGTATTTT
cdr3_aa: CSARGDTQYF

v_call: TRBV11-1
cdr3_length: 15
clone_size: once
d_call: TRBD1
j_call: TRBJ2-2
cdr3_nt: TGTGCCAGCAGCCAGGGACAGGGGAACACCGGGGAGCTGTTTTTT
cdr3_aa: CASSQGQGNTGELFF

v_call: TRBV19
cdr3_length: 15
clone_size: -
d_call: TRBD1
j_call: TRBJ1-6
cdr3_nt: TGTGCCAGTAGTACCCCGGGACAGGGGACCTCACCCCTCCACTTT
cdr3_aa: CASSTPGQGTSPLHF

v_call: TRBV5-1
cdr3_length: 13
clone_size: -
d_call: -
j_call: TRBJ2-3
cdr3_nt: TGCGCCAGCAGCTCTACTAGCACAGATACGCAGTATTTT
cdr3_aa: CASSSTSTDTQYF

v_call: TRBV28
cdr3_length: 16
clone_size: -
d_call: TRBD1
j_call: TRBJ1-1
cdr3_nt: TGTGCCAGCACCTCATCGGACAGGGGGCTTAACACTGAAGCTTTCTTT
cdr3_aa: CASTSSDRGLNTEAFF

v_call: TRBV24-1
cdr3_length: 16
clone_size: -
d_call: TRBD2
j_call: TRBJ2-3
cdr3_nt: TGTGCCACCAGTGATCCGACTAGCGGGGCTACAGATACGCAGTATTTT
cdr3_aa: CATSDPTSGATDTQYF

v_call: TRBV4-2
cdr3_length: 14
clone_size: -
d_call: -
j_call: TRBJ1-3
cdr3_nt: TGTGCCAGCAGCCAAGGGACAGCCGGAAACACCATATATTTT
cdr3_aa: CASSQGTAGNTIYF

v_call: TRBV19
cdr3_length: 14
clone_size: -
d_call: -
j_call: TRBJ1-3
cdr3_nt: TGTGCCAGTACTCGGGGGTCGGAGGGAAACACCATATATTTT
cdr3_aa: CASTRGSEGNTIYF

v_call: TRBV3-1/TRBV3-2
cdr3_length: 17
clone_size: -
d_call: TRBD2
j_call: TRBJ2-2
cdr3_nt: TGTGCCAGCAGCGGACTAGCGGGATGGGGTTACACCGGGGAGCTGTTTTTT
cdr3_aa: CASSGLAGWGYTGELFF

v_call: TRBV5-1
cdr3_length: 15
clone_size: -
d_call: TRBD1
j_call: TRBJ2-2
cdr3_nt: TGCGCCAGCAAATCCCCGAGACAGGGGGCCGGGGAGCTGTTTTTT
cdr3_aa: CASKSPRQGAGELFF

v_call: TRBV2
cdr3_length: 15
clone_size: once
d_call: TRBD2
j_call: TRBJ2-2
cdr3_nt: TGTGCCAGCAGTGAAACTAGCGGGAGAGGCGGGGAGCTGTTTTTT
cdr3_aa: CASSETSGRGGELFF

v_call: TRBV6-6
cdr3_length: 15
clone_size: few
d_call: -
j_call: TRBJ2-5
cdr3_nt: TGTGCCAGCAAGACTTTTGACCCACTGGTGAAGACCCAGTACTTC
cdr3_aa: CASKTFDPLVKTQYF

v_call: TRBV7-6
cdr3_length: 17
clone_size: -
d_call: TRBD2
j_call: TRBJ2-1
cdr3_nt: TGTGCCAGCAGCTTAGCCACCGGGACTAGCGCCCACAATGAGCAGTTCTTC
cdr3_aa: CASSLATGTSAHNEQFF

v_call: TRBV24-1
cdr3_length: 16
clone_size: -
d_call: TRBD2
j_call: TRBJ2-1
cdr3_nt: TGTGCCACCAGTGATCCTACTAGCGGGGATACCAATGAGCAGTTCTTC
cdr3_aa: CATSDPTSGDTNEQFF

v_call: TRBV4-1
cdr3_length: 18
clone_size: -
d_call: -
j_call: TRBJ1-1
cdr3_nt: TGCGCCAGCAGCCAAGACGGGGGGCGGTTCTGGGTGAACACTGAAGCTTTCTTT
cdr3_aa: CASSQDGGRFWVNTEAFF

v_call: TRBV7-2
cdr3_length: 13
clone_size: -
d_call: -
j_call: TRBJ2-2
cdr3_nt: TGTGCCAGCAGCTTAGACAGGGCCGGGGAGCTGTTTTTT
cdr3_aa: CASSLDRAGELFF

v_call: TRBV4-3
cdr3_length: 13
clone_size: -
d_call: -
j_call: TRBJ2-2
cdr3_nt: TGCGCCAGCAGCCTACAAGGGAGAGGGGAGCTGTTTTTT
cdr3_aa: CASSLQGRGELFF

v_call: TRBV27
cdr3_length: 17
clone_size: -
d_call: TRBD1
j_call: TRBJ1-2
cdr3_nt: TGTGCCAGCAGCCAGGACAGGGGCCCTTGGGGGAACTATGGCTACACCTTC
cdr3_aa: CASSQDRGPWGNYGYTF

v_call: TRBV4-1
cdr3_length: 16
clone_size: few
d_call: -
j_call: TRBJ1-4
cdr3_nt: TGCGCCAGCAGCCTCGGACAGTCTGCAACTAATGAAAAACTGTTTTTT
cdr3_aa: CASSLGQSATNEKLFF

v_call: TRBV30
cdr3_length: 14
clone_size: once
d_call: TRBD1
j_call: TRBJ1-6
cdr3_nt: TGTGCCTGGGAGGCCGGGACAGTAAATTCACCCCTCCACTTT
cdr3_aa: CAWEAGTVNSPLHF

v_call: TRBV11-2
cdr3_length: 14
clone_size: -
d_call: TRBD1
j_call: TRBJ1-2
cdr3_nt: TGTGCCAGCAGCTTAGCTGGCAGGGGGCATGGCTACACCTTC
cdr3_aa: CASSLAGRGHGYTF

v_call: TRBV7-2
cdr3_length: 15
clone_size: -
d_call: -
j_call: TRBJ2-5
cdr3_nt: TGTGCCAGCAGCTCCCGACTAGTGTTTGAAGAGACCCAGTACTTC
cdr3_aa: CASSSRLVFEETQYF

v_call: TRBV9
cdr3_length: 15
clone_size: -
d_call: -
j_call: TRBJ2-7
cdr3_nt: TGTGCCAGCAGCGTAGAACAGGGAACACTCTACGAGCAGTACTTC
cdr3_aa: CASSVEQGTLYEQYF

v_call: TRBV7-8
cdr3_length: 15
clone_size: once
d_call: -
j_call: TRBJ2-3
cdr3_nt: TGTGCCAGCAGCACCGTCAAGAGTAGCTCAGATACGCAGTATTTT
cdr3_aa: CASSTVKSSSDTQYF

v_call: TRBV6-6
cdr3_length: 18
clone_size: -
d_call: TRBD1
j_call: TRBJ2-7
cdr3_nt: TGTGCCAGCAGTCGACCGGGACAGGGGGCTCCCCTGGTAGGCGAGCAGTACTTC
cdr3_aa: CASSRPGQGAPLVGEQYF

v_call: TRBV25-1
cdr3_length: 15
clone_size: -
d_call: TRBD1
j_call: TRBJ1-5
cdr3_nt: TGTGCCAGCAGGGGACAGGGGGCTAGCAATCAGCCCCAGCATTTT
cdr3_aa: CASRGQGASNQPQHF

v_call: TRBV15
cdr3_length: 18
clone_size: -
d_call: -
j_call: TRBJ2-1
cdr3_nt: TGTGCCACCAGCAGAGATAGACCCGGACAGACCAGAACCAATGAGCAGTTCTTC
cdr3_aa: CATSRDRPGQTRTNEQFF

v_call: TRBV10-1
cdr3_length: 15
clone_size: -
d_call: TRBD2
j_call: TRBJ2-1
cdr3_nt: TGCGCCAGCAGTCCGAGCGGGGGCAACTACAATGAGCAGTTCTTC
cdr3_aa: CASSPSGGNYNEQFF

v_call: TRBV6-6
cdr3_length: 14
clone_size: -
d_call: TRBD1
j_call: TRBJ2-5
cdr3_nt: TGTGCCAGCAGTTCACGACAGGGTTCAGAGACCCAGTACTTC
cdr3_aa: CASSSRQGSETQYF

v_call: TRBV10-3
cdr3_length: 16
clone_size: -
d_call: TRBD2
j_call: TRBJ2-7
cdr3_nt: TGTGCCATCAGTGTAGCGGGAGATGTTATGGGATACGAGCAGTACTTC
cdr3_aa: CAISVAGDVMGYEQYF

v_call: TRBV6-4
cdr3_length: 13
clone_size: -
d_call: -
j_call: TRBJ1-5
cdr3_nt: TGTGCCAGCAGTGCAGAGGGGGATCAGCCCCAGCATTTT
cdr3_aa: CASSAEGDQPQHF

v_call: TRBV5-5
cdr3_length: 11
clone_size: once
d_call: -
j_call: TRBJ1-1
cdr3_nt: TGTGCCAGCAGCTCCTCCACTGAAGCTTTCTTT
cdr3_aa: CASSSSTEAFF